This TCR beta chain was retrieved from a study of precursors of human CD4 cytotoxic T cells (dated by TCRdb to about 2018). The study in broad terms: The bulk TCR-seq analysis covered CD4+ memory subsets from 14 donors in total. TCR-seq analysis of approximately 15 donors yielded TCRalpha and TCRbeta chain sequences (table S7). Broader findings and caveats from the paper: Only about 95% of the 14 donors were included in some bulk TCR-seq comparisons, which suggests that not every subset was available for every donor. A bigger share of IL-7Rhigh TEMRA clonotypes consisted of expanded effector clonotypes than was the case for TEM or TCM clonotypes. The authors noted that a human observational design cannot definitively establish the direction of differentiation between precursor and effector cells. IL-7Rhigh and IL-7R- TEMRA subsets showed more restricted TCR repertoires, with lower diversity and more expanded clonotypes, than TCM and TEM subsets.

For this clonotype: Its antigen remains undetermined. No base quality values were provided; no much bigger clone lies one nucleotide off.

To test whether a precursor-effector relationship exists among CD4 cytotoxic T cells, bulk UMI-based TCR sequencing was run on four sorted CD4+ memory subsets: TCM, TEM, IL-7Rhigh TEMRA, and IL-7R- TEMRA. Cells were obtained from peripheral blood mononuclear cells isolated from human blood. This sample was sequenced with an Illumina MiSeq. In the paper's pipeline: Repertoire diversity was measured with the Shannon-Wiener index computed in VDJtools. TCRbeta clonotypes with a clonotype frequency of at least 3 were defined as expanded. TCRdb's own reprocessing of the public reads used fastp at Q25 and MiXCR and kept productive beta chains. CDR3 protein sequences are deduplicated, and each keeps its most common genes and DNA. In this record, the V and J calls reflect TCRdb's handling and not the investigators' own analysis. This sample lists 550 to 750 distinct CDR3 sequences; around 15% were detected once. Roughly 10% of the sample is taken by the ten largest.

The CDR3 holds 12 amino acids from the cysteine to the phenylalanine. Only CDR3 DNA is held: 36 bases, read in frame from base 1. The trim is 7 bases for V and 8 bases for J, with a gap of 12 bases between the germline ends. CDR1 and CDR2, per the germline V gene, are SGHRS and YFSETQ. The chain links TRBV5-1 with TRBJ1-4; TRBD1 is possibly the D segment (5 matching bases). The sample consisted of memory CD4+ T cells from blood (PBMCs). This receptor was taken from a human donor in good health. The bases are TGCGCCAGCTCGGGGGTTGGCGAAAAACTGTTTTTT. The resulting protein is CASSGVGEKLFF.